Below, 4 T cell receptor beta chains from the same sample are listed, as sequenced in a study of CXCR3-negative and CXCR3-positive naive CD8 T cells. Carrying UMI labels, the TRB cDNA libraries were prepared through 5' RACE. TCRdb reprocessed the 5' RACE reads, with one entry per CDR3 protein and no DNA. This sample's table has 84,000 or so distinct CDR3 sequences. What was sequenced was naive CXCR3- CD8+ T cells from blood. Subset denoted: CD45RO-CCR7+CD27+CD95- naive CD8+ T cells lacking CXCR3 (TNR3-). The receptors originated from a human donor in good health. Some clones in this sample may be carry-over from other donors' samples.

V is TRBV28 and J is TRBJ2-7; TCRdb's D call of TRBD1 is untestable without DNA. Germline V gene sequence: CDR1 MDHEN, CDR2 SYDVKM. This CDR3 spans 15 amino acids. CDR3 residues: CASSLGQGSSYEQYF.

This sequence joins TRBV10-1 and TRBJ2-5; absent DNA, TCRdb's TRBD2 call cannot be checked. The germline gives CDR1 WNHNN, CDR2 SYGVQD (reference sequence). This CDR3 spans 15 amino acids. Here the CDR3 reads CASRIAGAVQETQYF.

The V and J genes are TRBV28 and TRBJ2-1; TCRdb's D gene call, TRBD2, goes unchecked for lack of DNA. Germline V gene sequence: CDR1 MDHEN, CDR2 SYDVKM. The CDR3 runs 15 residues. The CDR3 sequence is CASSPSLPFYNEQFF.

By frequency, this clonotype is medium-sized. The V and J genes are TRBV27 and TRBJ2-1. In germline, CDR1 is MNHEY, CDR2 SMNVEV (reference sequence). The CDR3 loop spans 15 amino acids. This CDR3 is CASSFFGGSYNEQFF.